A selection of T cell receptor beta chains follows, all from one sample in a study of regulatory T cells in long-lasting Graves disease. MiXCR was run by TCRdb on the multiplex PCR reads, yielding one entry per CDR3 protein. The repertoire holds some 280,000 distinct CDR3 sequences, with 20% to 25% as singletons. Sequenced material: peripheral blood mononuclear cells (PBMCs), taken when the disease was refractory, from a patient treated with antithyroid drugs. These receptors were taken from a female donor with Graves disease. The CDR3 runs from the conserved cysteine through the conserved F or W. D genes are given only for firm matches. Only some rows state a clone size, as once, few, many or a class for expanded clones.

D,J,V,size,DNA,CDR3
.,TRBJ2-5,TRBV3-1,few,TGTGCCAGCAGCCAAGACATAGCCGGGGGACAAGAGACCCAGTACTTC,CASSQDIAGGQETQYF
.,TRBJ2-7,TRBV7-6,once,TGTGCCAGCAGCTTATACCAACAGGACTACGAGCAGTACTTC,CASSLYQQDYEQYF
TRBD1,TRBJ1-4,TRBV6-1,many,TGTGCCAGCAGTGACGGGACAGCCCTCGTGAAACTGTTTTTT,CASSDGTALVKLFF
TRBD1,TRBJ1-2,TRBV5-8,.,TGTGCCAGCAGCCTGTCCCGGGACAGGGTTCAGTATGGCTACACCTTC,CASSLSRDRVQYGYTF
.,TRBJ1-3,TRBV30,.,TGTGCCTGGAGTGGCTACAGGTTTGAAAACACCATATATTTT,CAWSGYRFENTIYF
.,TRBJ2-5,TRBV12-3/TRBV12-4,many,TGTGCCAGCAGTTTGGCGGGGTCAGAGACCCAGTACTTC,CASSLAGSETQYF
TRBD2,TRBJ2-1,TRBV6-9,.,TGTGCCAGCAGTTACGTGGCGGGGGTCAATGAGCAGTTCTTC,CASSYVAGVNEQFF
.,TRBJ2-3,TRBV12-3/TRBV12-4,.,TGTGCCAGCAGTTTAGGCTACAGCACAGATACGCAGTATTTT,CASSLGYSTDTQYF
TRBD1,TRBJ1-4,TRBV27,many,TGTGCCAGCAGTTGGGACAGCCGGGGTGAAAAACTGTTTTTT,CASSWDSRGEKLFF
TRBD2,TRBJ2-1,TRBV25-1,.,TGTGCCAGCAGTGTTGCGGGAGAGGGGCACAATGAGCAGTTCTTC,CASSVAGEGHNEQFF
TRBD1,TRBJ2-7,TRBV6-5,.,TGTACCAGCAGTTACCTTGGGACAGGGACGCGGTACGAGCAGTACTTC,CTSSYLGTGTRYEQYF
.,TRBJ1-3,TRBV3-1,.,TGTGCCAGCAGCCCCCGCCGGGTCTCTGGAAACACCATATATTTT,CASSPRRVSGNTIYF
.,TRBJ1-5,TRBV7-8,many,TGTGCCAGCAGCTTAGCGTCGGCGCTCAATCAGCCCCAGCATTTT,CASSLASALNQPQHF
.,TRBJ1-1,TRBV6-2/TRBV6-3,.,TGTGCCAGCAGTTCCCCCAGGGTCCGCACTGAAGCTTTCTTT,CASSSPRVRTEAFF
.,TRBJ1-2,TRBV6-2/TRBV6-3,.,TGTGCCAGCAGTTACGCCCCGTCCGGGACCCCGGGGGACTATGGCTACACCTTC,CASSYAPSGTPGDYGYTF
TRBD1,TRBJ2-7,TRBV28,many,TGTGCCAGCAGTTCCCCCGGGACAGGAGTATTCTACGAGCAGTACTTC,CASSSPGTGVFYEQYF
TRBD1,TRBJ1-6,TRBV19,few,TGTGCCAGTAGTACGGGACAGGGGGCTGGTTCACCCCTCCACTTT,CASSTGQGAGSPLHF
TRBD1,TRBJ2-5,TRBV19,.,TGTGCCAGTAGTTCACCGGGACAGGGTCCAGAGACCCAGTACTTC,CASSSPGQGPETQYF
.,TRBJ2-3,TRBV12-3/TRBV12-4,.,TGTGCCAGCAGACGGCAGGGAATTCGATTGGATACGCAGTATTTT,CASRRQGIRLDTQYF
.,TRBJ2-7,TRBV4-3,.,TGCGCCAGCAGCCAAGATCAAAGCGGAGCCTACGAGCAGTACTTC,CASSQDQSGAYEQYF
.,TRBJ2-2,TRBV11-3,many,TGTGCCAGCAGCTTACGATACGGGTCCCCCGGGGAGCTGTTTTTT,CASSLRYGSPGELFF
.,TRBJ2-7,TRBV27,few,TGTGCCAGCAGCCCCTTCTCCGGTTACGAGCAGTACTTC,CASSPFSGYEQYF
TRBD2,TRBJ2-2,TRBV11-3,.,TGTGCCAGCAGCCTAGGGGCTAGCGGGCCTCACACCGGGGAGCTGTTTTTT,CASSLGASGPHTGELFF
.,TRBJ1-1,TRBV12-3/TRBV12-4,many,TGTGCCAGCAGGACCTACACTGAAGCTTTCTTT,CASRTYTEAFF
.,TRBJ2-5,TRBV4-1,.,TGCGCCAGCAGCCAAGGGACAGCCCACCAAGAGACCCAGTACTTC,CASSQGTAHQETQYF
.,TRBJ1-3,TRBV28,many,TGTGCCAGCAGCCAGACAATCGGAAACACCATATATTTT,CASSQTIGNTIYF
.,TRBJ1-4,TRBV28,many,TGTGCCAGCAGTATCCCGACAGTTTATAGTGAAAAACTGTTTTTT,CASSIPTVYSEKLFF